This record looks at one T cell receptor (beta chain) sequence and its context. Antigen: not known. The data were obtained in a study of OX40 agonist ivuxolimab in advanced cancers. Study-wide results and limits: Nonresponders, in some cases, also had low normalized T-cell clonal expansion. CD8+ T cells averaged more expanded clones than CD4+. Determination of antigen specificity was not performed for the expanded peripheral T cells. At doses 0.1 to 3.0 mg/kg, CD4+ and CD8+ clones expanded.

Data came from immunoSEQ multiplex PCR; TCRdb stores just in-frame clones and leaves some out. The sample yields some 68,000 clones, more than 75% seen once. V was pared by 0 bases and J by 2 bases, with 10 bases between. The germline V gene has CDR1 MDHEN and CDR2 SYDVKM. The CDR3 is made up of 15 amino acids. The chain has TRBV28 and TRBJ1-2; D unclear. The sample consisted of CD4+ or CD8+ T cells sorted from blood, taken in a trial of the OX40 agonist ivuxolimab. The TCR originated in an adult with an advanced solid tumor such as melanoma, head and neck, liver or kidney cancer. CDR3 sequence (DNA): TGTGCCAGCAGTTTATGGGAGGACCTGAACTATGGCTACACCTTC. Amino acid sequence: CASSLWEDLNYGYTF.